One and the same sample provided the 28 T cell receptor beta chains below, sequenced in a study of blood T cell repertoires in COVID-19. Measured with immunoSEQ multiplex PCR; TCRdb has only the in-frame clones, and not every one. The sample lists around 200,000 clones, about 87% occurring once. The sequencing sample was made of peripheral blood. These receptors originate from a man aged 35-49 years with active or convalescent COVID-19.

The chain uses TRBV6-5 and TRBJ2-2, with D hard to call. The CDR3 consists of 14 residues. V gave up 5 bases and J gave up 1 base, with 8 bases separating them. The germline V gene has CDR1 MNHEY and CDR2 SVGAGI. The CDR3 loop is CASSILGNTGELFF. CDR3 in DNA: TGTGCCAGCAGTATCCTAGGGAACACCGGGGAGCTGTTTTTT.

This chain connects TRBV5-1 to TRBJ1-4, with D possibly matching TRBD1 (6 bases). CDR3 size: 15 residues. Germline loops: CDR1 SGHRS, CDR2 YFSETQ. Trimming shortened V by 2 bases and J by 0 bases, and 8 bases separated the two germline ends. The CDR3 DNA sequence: TGCGCCAGCAGCTTCTCAGGGGCAACTAATGAAAAACTGTTTTTT. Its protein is CASSFSGATNEKLFF.

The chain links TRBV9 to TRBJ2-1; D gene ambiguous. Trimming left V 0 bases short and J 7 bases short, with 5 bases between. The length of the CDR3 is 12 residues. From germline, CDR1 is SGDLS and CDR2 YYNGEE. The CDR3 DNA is TGTGCCAGCAGCGTAGTGGAGAATGAGCAGTTCTTC. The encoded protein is CASSVVENEQFF.

The CDR3 sequence is CASSPPDTTNEKLFF. The CDR3, as DNA: TGTGCCAGCAGTCCACCCGACACAACTAATGAAAAACTGTTTTTT. The chain uses TRBV28 and TRBJ1-4; D unclear. The CDR3 sequence is 15 residues long. In germline, CDR1 is MDHEN, CDR2 SYDVKM. Trimming removed 5 bases from V and 0 bases from J, with 10 bases in between. Using reference TRBV28 and TRBJ1-4 for the parts outside the CDR3, the full variable domain is DVKVTQSSRYLVKRTGEKVFLECVQDMDHENMFWYRQDPGLGLRLIYFSYDVKMKEKGDIPEGYSVSREKKERFSLILESASTNQTSMYLCASSPPDTTNEKLFFGSGTQLSVL.

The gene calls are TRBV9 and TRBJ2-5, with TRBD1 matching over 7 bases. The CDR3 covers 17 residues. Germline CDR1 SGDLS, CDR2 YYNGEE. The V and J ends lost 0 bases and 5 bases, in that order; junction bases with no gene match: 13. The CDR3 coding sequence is TGTGCCAGCAGCGTAGATAGACAAACAGGGGCGAGGGAGACCCAGTACTTC. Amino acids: CASSVDRQTGARETQYF. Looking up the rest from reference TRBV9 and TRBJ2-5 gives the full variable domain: DSGVTQTPKHLITATGQRVTLRCSPRSGDLSVYWYQQSLDQGLQFLIQYYNGEERAKGNILERFSAQQFPDLHSELNLSSLELGDSALYFCASSVDRQTGARETQYFGPGTRLLVL.

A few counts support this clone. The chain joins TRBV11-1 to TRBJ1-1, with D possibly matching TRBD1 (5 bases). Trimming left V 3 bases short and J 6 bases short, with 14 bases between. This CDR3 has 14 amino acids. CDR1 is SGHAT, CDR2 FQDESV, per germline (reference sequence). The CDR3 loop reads CASSLEGQFAEAFF. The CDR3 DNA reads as TGTGCCAGCAGCTTGGAAGGACAATTCGCTGAAGCTTTCTTT.

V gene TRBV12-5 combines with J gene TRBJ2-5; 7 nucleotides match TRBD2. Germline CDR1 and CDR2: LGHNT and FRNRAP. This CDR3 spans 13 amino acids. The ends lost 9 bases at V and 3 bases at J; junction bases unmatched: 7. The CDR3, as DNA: TGTGCTAGCGAGCGGGGAAGAGAAGAGACCCAGTACTTC. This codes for CASERGREETQYF.

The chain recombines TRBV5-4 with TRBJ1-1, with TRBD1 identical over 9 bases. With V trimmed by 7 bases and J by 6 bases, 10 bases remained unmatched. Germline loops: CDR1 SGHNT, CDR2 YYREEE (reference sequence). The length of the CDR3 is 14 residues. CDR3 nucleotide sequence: TGTGCCAGCGGGGTGGGACAGGGTGTCCCTGAAGCTTTCTTT. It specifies CASGVGQGVPEAFF.

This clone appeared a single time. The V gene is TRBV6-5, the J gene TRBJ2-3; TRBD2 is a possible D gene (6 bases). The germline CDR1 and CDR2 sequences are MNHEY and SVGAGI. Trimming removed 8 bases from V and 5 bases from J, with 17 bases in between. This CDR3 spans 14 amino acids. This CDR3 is CASLYGGAQDTQYF. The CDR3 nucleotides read TGTGCCAGCCTTTATGGCGGGGCCCAAGATACGCAGTATTTT.

The CDR3, as DNA: TGTGCCAGCAGCTTAGCGCTGTCTAGCGGGGCCATAGGGGATGAGCAGTTCTTC. Its protein is CASSLALSSGAIGDEQFF. This chain links TRBV7-6 with TRBJ2-1, with 9 bases identical to TRBD2. With V trimmed by 0 bases and J by 8 bases, 14 bases remained unmatched. Per the germline V gene, CDR1 is SGHVS and CDR2 is FNYEAQ. The CDR3 runs to 18 residues.

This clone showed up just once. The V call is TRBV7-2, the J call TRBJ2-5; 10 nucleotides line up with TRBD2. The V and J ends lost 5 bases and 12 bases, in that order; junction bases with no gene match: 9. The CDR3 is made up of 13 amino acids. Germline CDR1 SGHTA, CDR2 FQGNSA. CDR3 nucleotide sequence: TGTGCCAGCAGCCCCCGGACTAGCGGCCTTGAGTACTTC. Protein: CASSPRTSGLEYF.

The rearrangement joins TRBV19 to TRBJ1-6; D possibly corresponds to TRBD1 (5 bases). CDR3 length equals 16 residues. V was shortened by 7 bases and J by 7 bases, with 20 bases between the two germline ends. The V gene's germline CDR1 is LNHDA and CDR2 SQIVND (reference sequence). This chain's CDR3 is CASTSRGGGTNSPLHF. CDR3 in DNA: TGTGCCAGTACCTCCCGTGGCGGGGGTACGAATTCACCCCTCCACTTT. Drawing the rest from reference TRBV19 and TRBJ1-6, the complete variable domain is DGGITQSPKYLFRKEGQNVTLSCEQNLNHDAMYWYRQDPGQGLRLIYYSQIVNDFQKGDIAEGYSVSREKKESFPLTVTSAQKNPTAFYLCASTSRGGGTNSPLHFGNGTRLTVT.

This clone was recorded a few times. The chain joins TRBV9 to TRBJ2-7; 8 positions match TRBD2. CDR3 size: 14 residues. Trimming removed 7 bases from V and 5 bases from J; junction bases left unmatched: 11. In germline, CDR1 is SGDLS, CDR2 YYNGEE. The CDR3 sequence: CASSQGLAPHEQYF. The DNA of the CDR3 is TGTGCCAGCTCCCAAGGACTAGCTCCACACGAGCAGTACTTC. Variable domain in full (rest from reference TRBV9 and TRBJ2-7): DSGVTQTPKHLITATGQRVTLRCSPRSGDLSVYWYQQSLDQGLQFLIQYYNGEERAKGNILERFSAQQFPDLHSELNLSSLELGDSALYFCASSQGLAPHEQYFGPGTRLTVT.

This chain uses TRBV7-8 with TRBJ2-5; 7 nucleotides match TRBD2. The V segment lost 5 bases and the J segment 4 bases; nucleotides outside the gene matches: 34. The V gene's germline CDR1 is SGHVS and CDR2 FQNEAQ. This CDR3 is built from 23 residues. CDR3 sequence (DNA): TGTGCCAGCAGCCGGACCCAAGAACCCCCCGGGAGACTAGCAGGGAAGGTACGAGAGACCCAGTACTTC. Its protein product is CASSRTQEPPGRLAGKVRETQYF. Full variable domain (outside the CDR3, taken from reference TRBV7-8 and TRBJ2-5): GAGVSQSPRYKVAKRGQDVALRCDPISGHVSLFWYQQALGQGPEFLTYFQNEAQLDKSGLPSDRFFAERPEGSVSTLKIQRTQQEDSAVYLCASSRTQEPPGRLAGKVRETQYFGPGTRLLVL.

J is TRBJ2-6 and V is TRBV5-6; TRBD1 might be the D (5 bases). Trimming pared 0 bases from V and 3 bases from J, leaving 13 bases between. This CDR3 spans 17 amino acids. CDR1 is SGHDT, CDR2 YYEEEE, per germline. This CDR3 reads CASSLGPGRGGANVLTF. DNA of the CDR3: TGTGCCAGCAGCTTGGGGCCAGGGCGAGGTGGGGCCAACGTCCTGACTTTC.

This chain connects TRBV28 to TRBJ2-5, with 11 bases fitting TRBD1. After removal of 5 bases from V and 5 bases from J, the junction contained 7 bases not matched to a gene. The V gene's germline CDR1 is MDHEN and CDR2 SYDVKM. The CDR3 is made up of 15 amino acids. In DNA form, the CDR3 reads TGTGCCAGCAGTAGGGGACAGGGGGGGAAGGAGACCCAGTACTTC. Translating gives CASSRGQGGKETQYF.

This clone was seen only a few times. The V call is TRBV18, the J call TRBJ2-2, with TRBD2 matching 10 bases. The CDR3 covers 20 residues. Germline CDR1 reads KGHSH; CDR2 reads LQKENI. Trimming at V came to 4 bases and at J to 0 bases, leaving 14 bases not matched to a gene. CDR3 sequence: CASSHWDRALAGANTGELFF. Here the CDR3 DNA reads TGTGCCAGCTCACACTGGGACAGAGCTCTAGCGGGGGCGAACACCGGGGAGCTGTTTTTT.

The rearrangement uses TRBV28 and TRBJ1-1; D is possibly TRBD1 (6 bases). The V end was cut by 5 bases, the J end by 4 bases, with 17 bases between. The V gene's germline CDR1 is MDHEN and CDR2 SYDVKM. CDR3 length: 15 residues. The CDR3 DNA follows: TGTGCCAGCAGTGGAGAACAGGGAGAAGGCACTGAAGCTTTCTTT. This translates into CASSGEQGEGTEAFF.

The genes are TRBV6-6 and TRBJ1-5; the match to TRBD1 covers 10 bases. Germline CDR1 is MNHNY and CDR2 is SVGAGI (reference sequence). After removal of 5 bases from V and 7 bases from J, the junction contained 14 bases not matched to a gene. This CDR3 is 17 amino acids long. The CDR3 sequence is CASSLDGTGDRGQPQHF. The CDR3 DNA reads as TGTGCCAGCAGTCTGGACGGGACAGGGGATCGAGGGCAGCCCCAGCATTTT.

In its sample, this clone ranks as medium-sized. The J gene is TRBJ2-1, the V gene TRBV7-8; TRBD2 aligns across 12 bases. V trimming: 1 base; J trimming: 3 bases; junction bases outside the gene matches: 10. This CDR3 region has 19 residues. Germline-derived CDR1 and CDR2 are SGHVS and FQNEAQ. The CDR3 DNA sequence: TGTGCCAGCAGCTTAGTGTTCGACCCTAGCGGGGGGGACTACAATGAGCAGTTCTTC. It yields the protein CASSLVFDPSGGDYNEQFF.

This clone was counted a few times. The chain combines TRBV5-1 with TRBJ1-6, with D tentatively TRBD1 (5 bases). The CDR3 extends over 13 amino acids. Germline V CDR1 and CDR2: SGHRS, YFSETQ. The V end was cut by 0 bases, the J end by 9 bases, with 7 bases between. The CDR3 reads CASSLAGRSPLHF. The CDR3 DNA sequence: TGCGCCAGCAGCTTGGCAGGGCGTTCACCCCTCCACTTT.

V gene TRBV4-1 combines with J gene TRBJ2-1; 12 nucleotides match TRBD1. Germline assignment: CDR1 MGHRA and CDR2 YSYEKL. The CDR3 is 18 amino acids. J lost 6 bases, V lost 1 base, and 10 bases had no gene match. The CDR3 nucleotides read TGCGCCAGCAGCCAAGCCTGGGGACAGGGGGCAGTCCTCAATGAGCAGTTCTTC. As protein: CASSQAWGQGAVLNEQFF.

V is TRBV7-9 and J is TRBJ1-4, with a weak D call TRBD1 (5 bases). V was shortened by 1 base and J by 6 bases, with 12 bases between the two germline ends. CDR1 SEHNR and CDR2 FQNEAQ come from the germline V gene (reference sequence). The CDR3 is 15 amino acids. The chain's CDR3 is CASSLVSGYDEKLFF. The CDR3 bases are TGTGCCAGCAGCTTAGTGTCAGGGTACGATGAAAAACTGTTTTTT. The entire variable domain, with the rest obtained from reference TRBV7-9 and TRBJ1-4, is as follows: DTGVSQNPRHKITKRGQNVTFRCDPISEHNRLYWYRQTLGQGPEFLTYFQNEAQLEKSRLLSDRFSAERPKGSFSTLEIQRTEQGDSAMYLCASSLVSGYDEKLFFGSGTQLSVL.

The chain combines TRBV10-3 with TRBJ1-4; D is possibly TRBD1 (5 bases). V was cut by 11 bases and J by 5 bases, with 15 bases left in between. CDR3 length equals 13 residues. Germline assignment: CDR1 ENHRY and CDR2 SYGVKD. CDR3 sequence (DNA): TGTGCCTCAAGGGAGGGACCCAATGAAAAACTGTTTTTT. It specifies CASREGPNEKLFF.

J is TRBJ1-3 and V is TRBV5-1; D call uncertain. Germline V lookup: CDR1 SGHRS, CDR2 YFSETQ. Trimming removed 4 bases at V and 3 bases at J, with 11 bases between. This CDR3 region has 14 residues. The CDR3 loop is CASSTSTGGNTIYF. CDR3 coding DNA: TGCGCCAGCAGCACGTCGACGGGTGGAAACACCATATATTTT.

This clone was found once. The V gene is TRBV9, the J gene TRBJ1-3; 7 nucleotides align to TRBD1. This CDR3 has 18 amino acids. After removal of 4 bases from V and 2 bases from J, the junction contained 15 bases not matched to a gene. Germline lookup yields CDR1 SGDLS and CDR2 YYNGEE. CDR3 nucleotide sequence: TGTGCCAGCAGCCCAGGGGGGATATGGGAGCCCACTGGAAACACCATATATTTT. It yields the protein CASSPGGIWEPTGNTIYF.

The CDR3 bases are TGCAGTGTTGCAGGGGACTACGAGCAGTACTTC. Residues: CSVAGDYEQYF. This chain uses TRBV20-1 with TRBJ2-7, with D possibly being TRBD1 (6 bases). The V and J ends lost 7 bases and 3 bases respectively, with 10 bases between them. The CDR3 is made up of 11 amino acids. Germline lookup yields CDR1 DFQATT and CDR2 SNEGSKA (reference sequence).

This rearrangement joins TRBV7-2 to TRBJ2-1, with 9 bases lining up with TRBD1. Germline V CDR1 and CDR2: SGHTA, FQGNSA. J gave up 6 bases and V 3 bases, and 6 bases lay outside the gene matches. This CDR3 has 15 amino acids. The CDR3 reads CASSFGTGISNEQFF. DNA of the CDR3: TGTGCCAGCAGCTTCGGGACAGGGATATCCAATGAGCAGTTCTTC.